What follows are 30 T cell receptor beta chains derived from one specimen sequenced in a study of cytomegalovirus exposure and HLA in healthy donors (dated by TCRdb to 2016 to 2017). The library was prepared using the immunoSEQ multiplex PCR assay. The multiplex PCR relied on a mix of 60 forward primers for TCR Vbeta segments and 13 reverse primers for TCR Jbeta segments. Imported from immuneACCESS, the table was reduced by TCRdb to in-frame sequences with V and J called. These copies leave out some clones; in studies compared against another copy, an unresolved V gene accounts for under half, and the cause of the remainder is not known. This sample comprises about 160,000 clones, roughly four fifths of them detected only once. Of the sample, approximately 0.87% falls within the top ten clones. The specimen sequenced was PBMCs. Receptor source: a girl aged 2 to 9 in good health and CMV-seropositive.

J is TRBJ2-2 and V is TRBV30; a possible D gene is TRBD2 (6 bases). The CDR3 contains 14 residues. From germline, CDR1 is GTSNPN and CDR2 SVGIG (reference sequence). V lost 2 bases and J lost 5, with 12 bases in between. The CDR3 here is CAWSLGLATGELFF. The CDR3 nucleotides read TGTGCCTGGAGTCTCGGGCTAGCGACCGGGGAGCTGTTTTTT.

The V gene is TRBV6-5, the J gene TRBJ2-7, with TRBD1 identical over 12 bases. Germline CDR1 reads MNHEY; CDR2 reads SVGAGI. The CDR3 loop spans 13 amino acids. V trimming: 8 bases; J trimming: 4 bases; junction bases outside the gene matches: 3. CDR3 loop: CASRDRGPYEQYF. CDR3 DNA: TGTGCCAGCCGGGACAGGGGGCCGTACGAGCAGTACTTC.

This chain joins TRBV7-9 and TRBJ2-3; TRBD2 matches at 16 bases. The germline V gene encodes CDR1 SEHNR and CDR2 FQNEAQ (reference sequence). The CDR3 runs 17 residues. J was trimmed by 5 bases and V by 6 bases; bases with no gene match: 8. Here the CDR3 DNA reads TGTGCCAGCAGAGGGACTAGCGGGAGGGCCGAGAAAGATACGCAGTATTTT. Protein product: CASRGTSGRAEKDTQYF.

This chain joins TRBV28 and TRBJ2-2; 14 bases agree with TRBD2. V lost 3 bases, J lost 6 bases, and 18 bases stayed unmatched. The V gene's germline CDR1 is MDHEN and CDR2 SYDVKM. The CDR3 spans 21 residues. Here the CDR3 DNA reads TGTGCCAGCAGTTTGGACTTGGGGACTAGCGGGAGCTCTTTCAGCTCCGGGGAGCTGTTTTTT. This encodes CASSLDLGTSGSSFSSGELFF.

The CDR3 loop is CASSFQGMAANQPQHF. CDR3 coding DNA: TGTGCCAGCAGTTTTCAGGGGATGGCCGCTAACCAGCCCCAGCATTTT. The chain links TRBV28 to TRBJ1-5; weak D call: TRBD1 (6 bases). The CDR3 length is 16 residues. The ends were cut back, 3 bases at V and 7 bases at J, with 19 bases in the middle. CDR1 is MDHEN, CDR2 SYDVKM, per germline. Looking up the rest from reference TRBV28 and TRBJ1-5 gives the full variable domain: DVKVTQSSRYLVKRTGEKVFLECVQDMDHENMFWYRQDPGLGLRLIYFSYDVKMKEKGDIPEGYSVSREKKERFSLILESASTNQTSMYLCASSFQGMAANQPQHFGDGTRLSIL.

This chain joins TRBV30 and TRBJ1-2; 8 nucleotides line up with TRBD1. V lost 0 bases to trimming and J lost 4 bases; unmatched junction nucleotides: 7. The CDR3 sequence is 15 residues long. Germline lookup yields CDR1 GTSNPN and CDR2 SVGIG (reference sequence). CDR3 sequence (DNA): TGTGCCTGGAGTGTAAAGGGCAGGGGGCTCTATGGCTACACCTTC. Its translation is CAWSVKGRGLYGYTF.

The chain is built from TRBV10-2 and TRBJ1-1; no definite D call. Germline lookup yields CDR1 WSHSY and CDR2 SAAADI. The CDR3 consists of 14 residues. Trimming left V 2 bases short and J 3 bases short, with 10 bases between. The CDR3 reads CASSERPGDTEAFF. The CDR3 DNA follows: TGCGCCAGCAGTGAGCGGCCCGGGGACACTGAAGCTTTCTTT.

This rearrangement joins TRBV6-1 to TRBJ1-2; TRBD1 agrees at 8 bases. Unmatched junction bases numbered 8, after V lost 3 bases and J lost 5 bases. This CDR3 spans 15 amino acids. Germline V CDR1 and CDR2: MNHNS, SASEGT. CDR3 sequence reads: CASSDTGTGLYGYTF. The CDR3 region has the DNA TGTGCCAGCAGTGATACCGGGACAGGACTATATGGCTACACCTTC.

This clone was seen a few times. The chain has TRBV5-8 and TRBJ2-5, with a possible D match to TRBD1 (6 bases). Trimming shortened V by 3 bases and J by 5 bases, and 20 bases separated the two germline ends. This CDR3 has 16 amino acids. Germline V lookup: CDR1 SGHTS, CDR2 YDEGEE. The DNA of the CDR3 is TGTGCCAGCAGCTACCGACTCCCAGGGGTTAAGGAGACCCAGTACTTC. It translates to CASSYRLPGVKETQYF.

There are a few counts of this clone. The rearrangement uses TRBV10-3 and TRBJ1-4; D call uncertain. Germline CDR1 is ENHRY and CDR2 is SYGVKD. The CDR3 is 14 residues long. Trimming stripped 6 bases from V and 7 bases from J, with 15 bases between. CDR3: CAISDRDSGEKLFF. Here the CDR3 DNA reads TGTGCCATCAGCGACCGGGATTCAGGTGAAAAACTGTTTTTT.

This chain uses TRBV7-9 with TRBJ2-5, with TRBD2 matching 9 bases. The CDR3 length is 15 residues. The V segment lost 2 bases and the J segment 2 bases; nucleotides outside the gene matches: 3. CDR1 and CDR2 from the germline V gene are SEHNR and FQNEAQ (reference sequence). CDR3 nucleotide sequence: TGTGCCAGCAGCTTAAGGCTAGCGGGACAAGAGACCCAGTACTTC. Residues: CASSLRLAGQETQYF.

The chain combines TRBV18 with TRBJ1-1, with 9 bases fitting TRBD1. Germline lookup yields CDR1 KGHSH and CDR2 LQKENI. The CDR3 length is 14 residues. Germline trimming cut 4 bases from V and 1 base from J; bases unmatched to any gene: 1. CDR3 sequence (DNA): TGTGCCAGCTCACTACAGGGGGCGAACACTGAAGCTTTCTTT. This encodes CASSLQGANTEAFF.

This chain connects TRBV29-1 to TRBJ2-7, with D perhaps matching TRBD1 (6 bases). Germline V gene data show CDR1 as SQVTM and CDR2 as ANQGSEA. The CDR3 spans 12 residues. The V and J ends lost 5 bases and 3 bases respectively, with 11 bases between them. This chain's CDR3 is CSVKGTFYEQYF. The CDR3 DNA reads TGCAGCGTTAAGGGGACATTCTACGAGCAGTACTTC.

The chain joins TRBV6-5 to TRBJ2-1; D remains unclear. Germline V gives CDR1 MNHEY, CDR2 SVGAGI. The V gene lost 5 bases and the J gene lost 12 bases, with 17 bases spanning the gap. CDR3 size: 13 residues. The CDR3 here is CASSPTSVHGQFF. CDR3 coding DNA: TGTGCCAGCAGTCCCACCTCCGTCCACGGGCAGTTCTTC.

The chain has TRBV5-1 and TRBJ2-1, with D possibly TRBD1 on 6 matching bases. V was cut by 3 bases and J by 8 bases, with 12 bases left in between. The CDR3 contains 13 residues. In germline, CDR1 is SGHRS, CDR2 YFSETQ. CDR3 DNA: TGCGCCAGCAGCTCGCAGGGGCGGGATGAGCAGTTCTTC. Translation gives CASSSQGRDEQFF.

A word on this clone: An end of the junction differs from the germline gene, which may be a read error. The chain employs TRBV4-1 and TRBJ2-5; TRBD2 aligns across 10 bases. CDR3 length equals 16 residues. Germline-derived CDR1 and CDR2 are MGHRA and YSYEKL. The CDR3 here is CASSQASGSHQETQHF. The CDR3 nucleotides are TGCGCCAGCAGCCAGGCTAGCGGGAGCCACCAAGAGACCCAGCACTTC.

The rearrangement links TRBV9 to TRBJ2-5; D unclear. The CDR3 has 12 residues. V lost 3 bases, J lost 0 bases, and 3 bases lay in between. From germline, CDR1 is SGDLS and CDR2 YYNGEE. The CDR3 nucleotides are TGTGCCAGCAGCGGGCACCAAGAGACCCAGTACTTC. Protein product: CASSGHQETQYF.

In DNA form, the CDR3 reads TGTGCCAGCTCCGACCAGGGCAGTAATCAGCCCCAGCATTTT. Residues: CASSDQGSNQPQHF. The rearrangement links TRBV18 to TRBJ1-5; TRBD1 might be the D (5 bases). V dropped 6 bases and J dropped 4 bases, with 13 bases sitting between them. Germline values: CDR1 KGHSH, CDR2 LQKENI. The CDR3 spans 14 residues.

The CDR3 bases are TGTGCCAGCAGCTCTCTAGCGGGAGACCACGAGCAGTACTTC. Its translation: CASSSLAGDHEQYF. V usage is TRBV5-4 and J usage is TRBJ2-7; TRBD2 aligns across 10 bases. Trimming cost V 3 bases and J 5 bases; bases outside gene matches: 5. Germline lookup yields CDR1 SGHNT and CDR2 YYREEE (reference sequence). This CDR3 spans 14 amino acids.

This chain uses TRBV4-1 with TRBJ2-7; maybe TRBD2 (6 bases). V dropped 4 bases and J dropped 5 bases, with 15 bases sitting between them. CDR3 length: 14 residues. The germline V gene has CDR1 MGHRA and CDR2 YSYEKL. CDR3 in amino acids: CASSPRELANEQYF. The CDR3 DNA sequence: TGCGCCAGCAGCCCGAGGGAGCTAGCGAACGAGCAGTACTTC.

The chain recombines TRBV27 with TRBJ2-1; tentative D call: TRBD2 (5 bases). The length of the CDR3 is 13 residues. Germline CDR1 reads MNHEY; CDR2 reads SMNVEV (reference sequence). With 1 base removed from V and 12 bases from J, the gap between germline ends came to 13 bases. CDR3 loop: CASSLLDTAGQFF. CDR3 in DNA: TGTGCCAGCAGTTTATTAGACACCGCGGGGCAGTTCTTC.

J is TRBJ1-3 and V is TRBV19; D unresolved. The germline CDR1 and CDR2 sequences are LNHDA and SQIVND (reference sequence). The CDR3 contains 14 residues. V dropped 3 bases and J dropped 0 bases, with 6 bases sitting between them. CDR3 nucleotides: TGTGCCAGTAGTATTACACCCTCTGGAAACACCATATATTTT. Translated, it gives CASSITPSGNTIYF.

This rearrangement joins TRBV6-5 to TRBJ2-1; the match to TRBD1 covers 9 bases. V shed 4 bases and J 4 bases; nucleotides not matched to a gene: 8. This CDR3 region has 16 residues. CDR1 and CDR2 from the germline V gene are MNHEY and SVGAGI. The CDR3 coding sequence is TGTGCCAGCAGTTTCACCCGACAGGGGGGGTACAATGAGCAGTTCTTC. Encoded protein: CASSFTRQGGYNEQFF.

This chain connects TRBV5-5 to TRBJ2-7, with D possibly matching TRBD2 (5 bases). Germline V CDR1 and CDR2: SGHKS, YYEKEE (reference sequence). The CDR3 is made up of 16 amino acids. Trimming shortened V by 0 bases and J by 0 bases, and 13 bases separated the two germline ends. The CDR3 loop is CASSLDRLLSSYEQYF. In nucleotides, the CDR3 is TGTGCCAGCAGCTTGGATCGACTACTGAGCTCCTACGAGCAGTACTTC.

This sequence joins TRBV4-1 and TRBJ1-5; the D gene is possibly TRBD1 (6 bases). The CDR3 has 16 amino acids. Per germline, CDR1 MGHRA and CDR2 YSYEKL. Deletions cut 3 bases from V and 4 bases from J, with 16 bases between. CDR3 sequence (DNA): TGCGCCAGCAGCCACTCCCCCGGACAGCGGAATCAGCCCCAGCATTTT. Protein: CASSHSPGQRNQPQHF.

CDR3 sequence: CASSSHLIRGRDYGYTF. DNA for the CDR3: TGTGCCAGCAGTTCTCACCTTATCAGGGGGCGCGACTATGGCTACACCTTC. The gene calls are TRBV25-1 and TRBJ1-2, with 8 bases that match TRBD1. The CDR3 length is 17 residues. After removal of 5 bases from V and 3 bases from J, the junction contained 14 bases not matched to a gene. Per the germline V gene, CDR1 is MGHDK and CDR2 is SYGVNS.

The CDR3 DNA sequence: TGTGCCAGCAGCGCACCTAGCGGGAGAGCTTACAATGAGCAGTTCTTC. Translation: CASSAPSGRAYNEQFF. The gene calls are TRBV5-6 and TRBJ2-1; 10 bases map to TRBD2. With V trimmed by 4 bases and J by 4 bases, 8 bases remained unmatched. This CDR3 contains 16 residues. Germline V gene data show CDR1 as SGHDT and CDR2 as YYEEEE.

This clone was recorded only once. The chain links TRBV30 to TRBJ2-2; 8 bases align to TRBD2. V was pared by 2 bases and J by 13 bases, with 12 bases of the junction left unmatched. This CDR3 is 14 amino acids long. Germline V gives CDR1 GTSNPN, CDR2 SVGIG (reference sequence). The CDR3 coding sequence is TGTGCCTGGAGTATCACGGGGCACCGGGAGGGGCTGTTTTTT. This sequence encodes CAWSITGHREGLFF.

Here the CDR3 reads CASSSAGSGNTIYF. CDR3 bases: TGTGCCAGCAGTTCCGCAGGTTCTGGAAACACCATATATTTT. The rearrangement joins TRBV28 to TRBJ1-3; D not resolved. V lost 4 bases and J 1 base, leaving 8 bases between the germline ends. Germline V gives CDR1 MDHEN, CDR2 SYDVKM. The CDR3 runs 14 residues.

The chain links TRBV28 to TRBJ1-2, with TRBD1 matching 9 bases. Losses at the gene ends were 3 bases for V and 7 bases for J; bases not matched to a gene: 3. This CDR3 region has 13 residues. Germline V lookup: CDR1 MDHEN, CDR2 SYDVKM. CDR3: CASSFTGGSGYTF. CDR3 bases: TGTGCCAGCAGTTTCACAGGGGGCAGTGGCTACACCTTC.